A single sample is the source of the 21 T cell receptor beta chains below, sequenced in a study of T cell changes during pregnancy in multiple sclerosis. Produced via immunoSEQ multiplex PCR; TCRdb's table is partial and in-frame only. The sample consists of 35,000 to 40,000 clones, approximately 88% of them appearing once. The source material was CD4+ T cells from peripheral blood mononuclear cells, sampled before pregnancy. These receptors all come from a female donor with multiple sclerosis, enrolled in a pregnancy study.

This rearrangement joins TRBV7-6 to TRBJ2-1; possible D gene TRBD2, 6 bases. Between the trimmed V and J ends, which lost 5 bases and 4 bases, there was a span of 15 bases. The CDR3 is 15 residues long. CDR1 and CDR2 (germline): SGHVS, FNYEAQ. The CDR3 sequence: CASSPPGTGYNEQFF. The CDR3 DNA sequence: TGTGCCAGCAGCCCCCCGGGGACTGGTTACAATGAGCAGTTCTTC.

The V call is TRBV6-5, the J call TRBJ2-5; 11 bases agree with TRBD2. The CDR3 is 13 residues long. With V trimmed by 6 bases and J by 5 bases, 2 bases remained unmatched. Germline assignment: CDR1 MNHEY and CDR2 SVGAGI. The CDR3 nucleotides are TGTGCCAGCAGAGTAGCGGGAGGGGAGACCCAGTACTTC. This codes for CASRVAGGETQYF.

The rearrangement uses TRBV6-5 and TRBJ2-4; D not resolved. This CDR3 spans 15 amino acids. Trimming took off 4 bases at V and 0 bases at J, with 10 bases between the two ends. Germline V gives CDR1 MNHEY, CDR2 SVGAGI. The CDR3 reads CASSLTETAKNIQYF. CDR3 coding DNA: TGTGCCAGCAGTTTAACGGAGACAGCCAAAAACATTCAGTACTTC.

V gene TRBV28 combines with J gene TRBJ2-4; 12 bases fit TRBD2. Germline assignment: CDR1 MDHEN and CDR2 SYDVKM. Germline trimming cut 6 bases from V and 1 base from J; bases unmatched to any gene: 4. The CDR3 consists of 16 residues. As DNA, the CDR3 is TGTGCCAGCAGCCTCGGACTAGCGGGGGCCAAAAACATTCAGTACTTC. Translating it yields CASSLGLAGAKNIQYF.

The rearrangement links TRBV19 to TRBJ1-5, with 8 bases matching TRBD1. J was trimmed by 6 bases and V by 6 bases; bases with no gene match: 13. The CDR3 covers 16 residues. Germline V gives CDR1 LNHDA, CDR2 SQIVND (reference sequence). CDR3 residues: CASSQDRGGYGQPQHF. CDR3 DNA sequence: TGTGCCAGTAGCCAAGACAGGGGAGGATATGGTCAGCCCCAGCATTTT.

The chain uses TRBV2 and TRBJ2-6; D gene ambiguous. Germline-derived CDR1 and CDR2 are SNHLY and FYNNEI. CDR3 length: 14 residues. V lost 2 bases and J 1 base, leaving 3 bases between the germline ends. The CDR3 DNA sequence: TGTGCCAGCAGTGAACGGTCTGGGGCCAACGTCCTGACTTTC. Its translation: CASSERSGANVLTF.

This chain joins TRBV9 and TRBJ2-7; 12 bases are shared with TRBD2. V lost 4 bases to trimming and J lost 6 bases; unmatched junction nucleotides: 11. The CDR3 covers 16 residues. Germline CDR1 is SGDLS and CDR2 is YYNGEE. CDR3 in amino acids: CASSTGVTSGSREQYF. The CDR3 region has the DNA TGTGCCAGCAGCACAGGGGTGACTAGCGGGAGTCGCGAGCAGTACTTC.

The CDR3 coding sequence is TGTGCCTGGAATGGGGCTACCTATGGCTACACCTTC. Its translation is CAWNGATYGYTF. The V and J genes are TRBV30 and TRBJ1-2; a possible D gene is TRBD1 (5 bases). CDR3 length: 12 residues. CDR1 is GTSNPN and CDR2 is SVGIG in the germline V gene (reference sequence). Trimming removed 4 bases from V and 4 bases from J, with 10 bases in between.

V and J are TRBV6-5 and TRBJ2-5; D unresolved. Between the trimmed V and J ends, which lost 0 bases and 5 bases, there was a span of 10 bases. The CDR3 extends over 14 amino acids. Germline lookup yields CDR1 MNHEY and CDR2 SVGAGI. In nucleotides, the CDR3 is TGTGCCAGCAGTTACTCAATGTCTTCGGAGACCCAGTACTTC. Residues: CASSYSMSSETQYF.

V gene TRBV18 combines with J gene TRBJ2-1; D is perhaps TRBD2 (6 bases). V lost 0 bases and J lost 7, with 10 bases in between. Germline CDR1 is KGHSH and CDR2 is LQKENI. There are 14 residues in the CDR3. The CDR3 sequence is CASSPPIRENEQFF. The CDR3 DNA follows: TGTGCCAGCTCACCACCGATCCGGGAGAATGAGCAGTTCTTC.

V and J are TRBV11-2 and TRBJ2-3, with a tentative D call TRBD2 (5 bases). This CDR3 comprises 15 residues. Germline CDR1 reads SGHAT; CDR2 reads FQNNGV. Trimming took off 3 bases at V and 6 bases at J, with 16 bases between the two ends. In nucleotides, the CDR3 is TGTGCCAGCAGCTTGAGCGTGAGAGGGTCTGATACGCAGTATTTT. This gives the protein CASSLSVRGSDTQYF.

This chain joins TRBV19 and TRBJ1-2; no clear D. Between the trimmed V and J ends, which lost 5 bases and 5 bases, there was a span of 21 bases. Germline V lookup: CDR1 LNHDA, CDR2 SQIVND (reference sequence). The CDR3 covers 16 residues. CDR3 protein: CASSRRFSGRDYGYTF. The CDR3 coding sequence is TGTGCCAGTAGTCGCCGTTTTTCGGGCCGGGATTATGGCTACACCTTC. Based on the CDR3 plus reference TRBV19 and TRBJ1-2, the full variable domain is DGGITQSPKYLFRKEGQNVTLSCEQNLNHDAMYWYRQDPGQGLRLIYYSQIVNDFQKGDIAEGYSVSREKKESFPLTVTSAQKNPTAFYLCASSRRFSGRDYGYTFGSGTRLTVV.

The chain carries TRBV30 and TRBJ2-5; 7 bases are a match to TRBD1. The CDR3 runs 15 residues. The junction had 8 bases not matched to a gene; V was cut back by 3 bases and J by 1 base. Germline V lookup: CDR1 GTSNPN, CDR2 SVGIG (reference sequence). The CDR3, as DNA: TGTGCCTGGAGCCAGAACAGGGGCCTCCAAGAGACCCAGTACTTC. As protein: CAWSQNRGLQETQYF.

The chain links TRBV6-1 to TRBJ1-2; 9 positions match TRBD1. The V gene end was trimmed by 2 bases and the J gene end by 4 bases; junction bases not matched to a gene: 2. The germline CDR1 and CDR2 sequences are MNHNS and SASEGT. CDR3 length: 14 amino acids. CDR3 sequence: CASSEPGQGYGYTF. DNA for the CDR3: TGTGCCAGCAGTGAACCGGGACAGGGCTATGGCTACACCTTC.

The chain recombines TRBV5-4 with TRBJ2-2, with 7 positions matching TRBD1. Germline V gene sequence: CDR1 SGHNT, CDR2 YYREEE (reference sequence). The CDR3 length is 15 residues. Trimming at V came to 0 bases and at J to 2 bases, leaving 1 base not matched to a gene. The CDR3 DNA is TGTGCCAGCAGCTTGGGGGACAGAAACACCGGGGAGCTGTTTTTT. Encoded protein: CASSLGDRNTGELFF.

The chain is built from TRBV5-6 and TRBJ1-2; 7 bases align to TRBD1. Germline-derived CDR1 and CDR2 are SGHDT and YYEEEE. This CDR3 region has 13 residues. Trimming took 4 bases from V and 4 from J; bases not matched to a gene: 4. CDR3: CASSLRGAYGYTF. Here the CDR3 DNA reads TGTGCCAGCAGCCTCAGGGGGGCCTATGGCTACACCTTC.

This clone was detected once. The chain joins TRBV2 to TRBJ1-5; TRBD1 aligns across 10 bases. The CDR3 is made up of 15 amino acids. Trimming cost V 4 bases and J 4 bases; bases outside gene matches: 4. CDR1 and CDR2 from the germline V gene are SNHLY and FYNNEI. CDR3 bases: TGTGCCAGCAGTGGGGACAGGGGCAAGAATCAGCCCCAGCATTTT. Encoded protein: CASSGDRGKNQPQHF.

This clone was observed a handful of times. The chain recombines TRBV18 with TRBJ2-2; no definite D call. Trimming pared 1 base from V and 4 bases from J, leaving 4 bases between. Germline loops: CDR1 KGHSH, CDR2 LQKENI. This CDR3 has 13 amino acids. The CDR3 reads CASSPRGTGELFF. The CDR3 DNA reads TGTGCCAGCTCACCACGCGGCACCGGGGAGCTGTTTTTT.

V and J are TRBV7-2 and TRBJ2-1; the match to TRBD1 covers 9 bases. Germline V gives CDR1 SGHTA, CDR2 FQGNSA. J lost 7 bases, V lost 2 bases, and 6 bases had no gene match. This CDR3 contains 15 residues. The CDR3 loop reads CASSLRTGGTNEQFF. CDR3 nucleotides: TGTGCCAGCAGCTTACGAACAGGGGGCACGAATGAGCAGTTCTTC.

This clone was recorded a few times. The chain couples TRBV5-4 to TRBJ2-1; 9 bases line up with TRBD2. The V segment lost 3 bases and the J segment 2 bases; nucleotides outside the gene matches: 3. Germline V gives CDR1 SGHNT, CDR2 YYREEE (reference sequence). CDR3 size: 15 residues. CDR3 sequence (DNA): TGTGCCAGCAGCTCGGCTAGCGGGACCTACAATGAGCAGTTCTTC. Amino acids: CASSSASGTYNEQFF. Drawing the rest from reference TRBV5-4 and TRBJ2-1, the complete variable domain is ETGVTQSPTHLIKTRGQQVTLRCSSQSGHNTVSWYQQALGQGPQFIFQYYREEENGRGNFPPRFSGLQFPNYSSELNVNALELDDSALYLCASSSASGTYNEQFFGPGTRLTVL.

This chain joins TRBV7-2 and TRBJ2-4; D might be TRBD1 (6 bases). V lost 3 bases and J 1 base, leaving 7 bases between the germline ends. Germline CDR1 reads SGHTA; CDR2 reads FQGNSA. The CDR3 length is 14 residues. The CDR3 nucleotides are TGTGCCAGCAGCTTCCAGGGGGCCAAAAACATTCAGTACTTC. This gives the protein CASSFQGAKNIQYF.